This T cell receptor beta chain is drawn from a study of long-term antiretroviral therapy in people with HIV. On the study more broadly: The immediate-ART recommendation dates to 2015, and the earliest samples predate it by about a decade.

Germline-derived CDR1 and CDR2 are MDHEN and SYDVKM. The CDR3 contains 15 residues. Trimming removed 10 bases from V and 6 bases from J; junction bases left unmatched: 13. This clone was observed a handful of times. Antigen unknown. Version v3.0 of the immunoSEQ assay was performed at survey level. TCRdb's copy holds only in-frame clones and misses some; the assay was immunoSEQ multiplex PCR. The repertoire holds more than 20,000 clones, with approximately 81% as singletons. No donor had fewer than one pre-ART PBMC sample or fewer than two post-ART PBMC samples. Study outcomes and limitations: Whichever time point was examined, clones expanded before ART dominated the repertoire.

The chain carries TRBV28 and TRBJ1-5; TRBD1 aligns across 9 bases. This clonotype was obtained from a young woman with HIV. Specimen: unsorted PBMCs, collected at the start of antiretroviral therapy, before treatment. CDR3 region: CATSPGDRVIQPQHF. The CDR3 DNA reads as TGTGCCACCTCCCCCGGGGACAGGGTAATTCAGCCCCAGCATTTT.